The T cell receptor beta chain under discussion was sequenced for a study of T-cell memory formation after mild COVID-19. TCRdb re-called the 5' RACE reads through MiXCR, storing one row per CDR3 protein. This table has under 650,000 distinct CDR3 sequences, approximately 18% appearing once. This clonotype was counted at least ten times. V lost 3 bases, J lost 2 bases, and 7 bases stayed unmatched. Per germline, CDR1 SGHAT and CDR2 FQNNGV. This CDR3 has 16 amino acids. The clonotype was recovered from an adult woman who had mild COVID-19 (a few samples of this study predate the infection). Cell type and time point are not known. Sequencing was done on a sample of PBMCs or a T cell subset sorted from them (not recorded which). The rearrangement joins TRBV11-2 to TRBJ2-7; TRBD1 aligns across 10 bases. CDR3 region: CASSLPETGGPYEQYF. The CDR3 DNA follows: TGTGCCAGCAGCTTGCCCGAGACAGGGGGCCCCTACGAGCAGTACTTC.